The 22 T cell receptor beta chains given below trace back to one sample, sequenced in a study of cytomegalovirus exposure and HLA in healthy donors. PCR primers comprised 60 Vbeta and 13 Jbeta primers. Repertoires were generated with immunoSEQ multiplex PCR, while TCRdb's copy carries only in-frame clones and drops some. The top ten hold approximately 6% of the sample, which has about 210,000 clones, 82% seen once. Material for sequencing was PBMCs. These receptors were taken from a man between 35 and 55 years old in good health and CMV-seropositive.

The V and J genes are TRBV27 and TRBJ2-7; 7 nucleotides align to TRBD2. The V segment lost 5 bases and the J segment 5 bases; nucleotides outside the gene matches: 9. Germline-derived CDR1 and CDR2 are MNHEY and SMNVEV (reference sequence). The CDR3 contains 14 residues. Here the CDR3 DNA reads TGTGCCAGCAGTCCCGGACTAGGGCCCCACGAGCAGTACGTC. Translation gives CASSPGLGPHEQYV.

The CDR3 DNA reads TGTGCCAGCAGCTTAGCCGGTAGCGGGATCCTGGGAGATACGCAGTATTTT. Its protein product is CASSLAGSGILGDTQYF. V is TRBV7-3 and J is TRBJ2-3; 8 nucleotides line up with TRBD2. This CDR3 spans 17 amino acids. Germline-derived CDR1 and CDR2 are SGHTA and FQGTGA. The junction had 12 bases not matched to a gene; V was cut back by 2 bases and J by 5 bases.

This rearrangement joins TRBV7-9 to TRBJ2-7; TRBD1 matches 8 bases. V lost 1 base, J lost 5 bases, and 7 bases stayed unmatched. The CDR3 runs 15 residues. Looked up from germline, CDR1 is SEHNR and CDR2 is FQNEAQ (reference sequence). The CDR3 DNA sequence: TGTGCCAGCAGCTTAGTAGGACAGGGACCCCACGAGCAGTACTTC. This translates into CASSLVGQGPHEQYF.

The chain joins TRBV7-5 to TRBJ1-2; no DNA check was done on the table's D call, TRBD1. TRBV7-5 is tagged as a pseudogene. This CDR3 is 13 amino acids long. As DNA, the CDR3 is TGTGCCAGAAGCTTAAGGACAGACTATGGCTACACCTTC. Translated: CARSLRTDYGYTF.

V usage is TRBV7-9 and J usage is TRBJ1-5; D might be TRBD1 (5 bases). This CDR3 is built from 16 residues. V lost 1 base to trimming and J lost 4 bases, with 14 bases between them. The germline CDR1 and CDR2 sequences are SEHNR and FQNEAQ (reference sequence). This CDR3 is CASSLDGSRVNQPQHF. As DNA, the CDR3 is TGTGCCAGCAGCTTAGATGGTTCCAGGGTTAATCAGCCCCAGCATTTT.

The chain uses TRBV11-2 and TRBJ2-7, with 8 bases aligning to TRBD2. V shed 5 bases, J shed 6 bases, and the junction held 12 bases outside the gene matches. The CDR3 runs to 15 residues. Germline V lookup: CDR1 SGHAT, CDR2 FQNNGV. The CDR3 protein is CASSTEIAGLAEQYF. The DNA for the CDR3 is TGTGCCAGCAGCACGGAAATAGCGGGACTCGCCGAGCAGTACTTC.

This sequence joins TRBV14 and TRBJ2-1; the match to TRBD2 covers 12 bases. CDR1 is SGHDN and CDR2 is FVKESK in the germline V gene. The J segment lost 7 bases and the V segment lost 6 bases, leaving 7 bases of the junction unmatched. The CDR3 extends over 15 amino acids. The DNA of the CDR3 is TGTGCCAGCAGGTCTAGCGGGAGGGCCGGGAATGAGCAGTTCTTC. It is translated as CASRSSGRAGNEQFF.

This clone was recorded only once. The chain is built from TRBV7-8 and TRBJ2-5; tentative D call: TRBD2 (6 bases). This CDR3 has 16 residues. Between the trimmed V and J ends, which lost 3 bases and 4 bases, there was a span of 18 bases. Germline assignment: CDR1 SGHVS and CDR2 FQNEAQ. The CDR3 DNA sequence: TGTGCCAGCAGCTTGCGACTAGATCAGGGCCGAGAGACCCAGTACTTC. The encoded protein is CASSLRLDQGRETQYF.

V is TRBV6-4 and J is TRBJ2-1, with 10 nucleotides matching TRBD1. The junction had 7 bases not matched to a gene; V was cut back by 5 bases and J by 6 bases. Germline V gene lookup returns CDR1 MRHNA and CDR2 SNTAGT. The CDR3 consists of 15 residues. The CDR3 reads CASSRQGASVNEQFF. As DNA, the CDR3 is TGTGCCAGCAGTCGACAGGGGGCATCGGTCAATGAGCAGTTCTTC.

The chain recombines TRBV6-5 with TRBJ1-3, with TRBD1 matching 7 bases. V trimming: 10 bases; J trimming: 3 bases; junction bases outside the gene matches: 9. The CDR3 has 14 residues. Per germline, CDR1 MNHEY and CDR2 SVGAGI. The DNA for the CDR3 is TGTGCCACCTCTCAGGGGGGAAATGGAAACACCATATATTTT. It encodes CATSQGGNGNTIYF.

The rearrangement joins TRBV5-4 to TRBJ1-1; TRBD1 matches at 12 bases. The CDR3 covers 15 residues. V was pared by 3 bases and J by 5 bases, with 5 bases of the junction left unmatched. Germline CDR1 reads SGHNT; CDR2 reads YYREEE (reference sequence). Here the CDR3 reads CASSWGGQGATEAFF. CDR3 coding DNA: TGTGCCAGCAGCTGGGGGGGACAGGGGGCGACTGAAGCTTTCTTT.

The chain carries TRBV28 and TRBJ2-3; perhaps TRBD1 as D (6 bases). This CDR3 is 14 amino acids long. Per germline, CDR1 MDHEN and CDR2 SYDVKM. V lost 5 bases and J 4 bases, leaving 13 bases between the germline ends. CDR3 sequence: CASSVSAGADTQYF. The CDR3 DNA is TGTGCCAGCAGTGTCAGTGCAGGGGCAGATACGCAGTATTTT.

The chain uses TRBV30 and TRBJ1-4; perhaps TRBD1 as D (5 bases). In germline, CDR1 is GTSNPN, CDR2 SVGIG (reference sequence). Trimming stripped 3 bases from V and 7 bases from J, with 18 bases between. CDR3 length equals 15 residues. CDR3 nucleotides: TGTGCCTGGAGGAGTGCCAACAGGCTGCCTGAAAAACTGTTTTTT. It encodes CAWRSANRLPEKLFF.

The V gene is TRBV27, the J gene TRBJ2-6; 10 bases agree with TRBD1. CDR1 MNHEY and CDR2 SMNVEV come from the germline V gene (reference sequence). The CDR3 is 18 residues long. The trim removed 5 bases at V and 6 bases at J, leaving 13 bases unmatched. CDR3 bases: TGTGCCAGCAGTGTCTCCGGGACAGGGGATGGGTCGGCCAACGTCCTGACTTTC. Protein product: CASSVSGTGDGSANVLTF.

This rearrangement joins TRBV11-2 to TRBJ2-5, with TRBD2 identical over 10 bases. Germline V gene data show CDR1 as SGHAT and CDR2 as FQNNGV. J gave up 3 bases and V 5 bases, and 9 bases lay outside the gene matches. The CDR3 totals 16 residues. The CDR3 region has the DNA TGTGCCAGCAGCCCTGGACCTAGCGGGAGCGAAGAGACCCAGTACTTC. It encodes CASSPGPSGSEETQYF. Full variable domain (remainder filled in from reference TRBV11-2 and TRBJ2-5): EAGVAQSPRYKIIEKRQSVAFWCNPISGHATLYWYQQILGQGPKLLIQFQNNGVVDDSQLPKDRFSAERLKGVDSTLKIQPAKLEDSAVYLCASSPGPSGSEETQYFGPGTRLLVL.

This clone was found once. The chain couples TRBV14 to TRBJ2-2; D is possibly TRBD2 (6 bases). The CDR3 totals 15 residues. Trimming pared 1 base from V and 7 bases from J, leaving 13 bases between. Germline V gene sequence: CDR1 SGHDN, CDR2 FVKESK. The CDR3 is CASSQAGSLSGELFF. The DNA for the CDR3 is TGTGCCAGCAGCCAAGCCGGGAGTTTAAGCGGGGAGCTGTTTTTT.

This clone was picked up one time. Relative to the germline gene, one junction end is altered; a read error may explain this. The gene calls are TRBV7-7 and TRBJ2-5, with 9 bases lining up with TRBD2. The CDR3 has 15 residues. Germline V gives CDR1 SSHAT, CDR2 FNYEAQ (reference sequence). The CDR3 protein is CASSILAGTQETQYF. CDR3 coding DNA: TGTGCTAGCAGCATACTAGCGGGCACACAAGAGACCCAGTACTTC.

The genes are TRBV5-1 and TRBJ2-7; TRBD1 agrees at 9 bases. Trimming cost V 4 bases and J 5 bases; bases outside gene matches: 7. Looked up from germline, CDR1 is SGHRS and CDR2 is YFSETQ. CDR3 length equals 14 residues. The CDR3 reads CASSPFGTGNEQYV. For the CDR3, the DNA is TGCGCCAGCAGCCCCTTCGGGACAGGGAACGAGCAGTACGTC.

This chain joins TRBV9 and TRBJ1-1, with D perhaps TRBD1 (5 bases). Germline V lookup: CDR1 SGDLS, CDR2 YYNGEE. The germline V and J ends were trimmed by 5 bases and 0 bases, with 17 bases remaining between them. The CDR3 runs to 16 residues. CDR3 residues: CASSRPGLGMNTEAFF. The CDR3 coding sequence is TGTGCCAGCAGTCGACCGGGACTTGGGATGAACACTGAAGCTTTCTTT.

The chain carries TRBV6-5 and TRBJ2-2; 12 nucleotides align to TRBD2. There are 16 residues in the CDR3. J was trimmed by 5 bases and V by 4 bases; bases with no gene match: 5. The germline V gene has CDR1 MNHEY and CDR2 SVGAGI. CDR3 amino acids: CASSSLAGGFTGELFF. The CDR3 DNA reads TGTGCCAGCAGTTCCCTAGCGGGAGGGTTTACCGGGGAGCTGTTTTTT.

The chain employs TRBV14 and TRBJ2-2, with 8 bases identical to TRBD2. Trimming removed 1 base from V and 1 base from J; junction bases left unmatched: 2. The CDR3 loop spans 16 amino acids. From germline, CDR1 is SGHDN and CDR2 FVKESK. This chain's CDR3 is CASSQGLAGNTGELFF. The CDR3 DNA reads as TGTGCCAGCAGCCAAGGGCTAGCGGGGAACACCGGGGAGCTGTTTTTT. Full variable domain (missing parts from reference TRBV14 and TRBJ2-2): EAGVTQFPSHSVIEKGQTVTLRCDPISGHDNLYWYRRVMGKEIKFLLHFVKESKQDESGMPNNRFLAERTGGTYSTLKVQPAELEDSGVYFCASSQGLAGNTGELFFGEGSRLTVL.

This sequence joins TRBV5-1 and TRBJ1-1; 7 bases align to TRBD1. Germline V gene lookup returns CDR1 SGHRS and CDR2 YFSETQ. The V segment lost 0 bases and the J segment 5 bases; nucleotides outside the gene matches: 13. This CDR3 is 17 amino acids long. In DNA form, the CDR3 reads TGCGCCAGCAGCTTGGCGGGACAGACGATCTCGGAGACTGAAGCTTTCTTT. Translation gives CASSLAGQTISETEAFF. The entire variable domain, with the rest obtained from reference TRBV5-1 and TRBJ1-1, is as follows: KAGVTQTPRYLIKTRGQQVTLSCSPISGHRSVSWYQQTPGQGLQFLFEYFSETQRNKGNFPGRFSGRQFSNSRSEMNVSTLELGDSALYLCASSLAGQTISETEAFFGQGTRLTVV.